Below are 29 T cell receptor beta chains sequenced from a single sample in a study of Graves' ophthalmopathy and Graves' hyperthyroidism. Amplifying from RNA transcripts, the study obtained TCR beta CDR3 regions. An opening RT-PCR round employed HTBI primers and preceded a second-round multiplex PCR. TCRdb re-called the multiplex PCR reads through MiXCR, storing one row per CDR3 protein. The sample lists about 160,000 distinct CDR3 sequences, less than 45% occurring once. Sequencing was performed on peripheral blood. The source is a woman aged 40 to 50 with Graves' ophthalmopathy.

This clonotype has a count of ten or more. This chain uses TRBV7-6 with TRBJ2-5, with 7 bases fitting TRBD2. The V segment lost 1 base and the J segment 3 bases; nucleotides outside the gene matches: 5. CDR1 SGHVS and CDR2 FNYEAQ come from the germline V gene. CDR3 length equals 15 residues. The CDR3 loop is CASSLGSLAEETQYF. The CDR3 coding sequence is TGTGCCAGCAGCTTAGGTTCTCTAGCGGAAGAGACCCAGTACTTC. Full variable domain (outside the CDR3, taken from reference TRBV7-6 and TRBJ2-5): GAGVSQSPRYKVTKRGQDVALRCDPISGHVSLYWYRQALGQGPEFLTYFNYEAQQDKSGLPNDRFSAERPEGSISTLTIQRTEQRDSAMYRCASSLGSLAEETQYFGPGTRLLVL.

This clonotype was found once. The CDR3 protein is CASSPLDSGGGGYTF. As DNA, the CDR3 is TGTGCCAGCAGCCCACTTGACAGCGGGGGGGGTGGCTACACCTTC. J is TRBJ1-2 and V is TRBV7-2, with D possibly matching TRBD1 (5 bases). Trimming stripped 5 bases from V and 7 bases from J, with 20 bases between. The CDR3 has 15 amino acids. Germline CDR1 reads SGHTA; CDR2 reads FQGNSA.

This clonotype was seen many times. This chain uses TRBV28 with TRBJ2-7; D is possibly TRBD2 (5 bases). Trimming left V 3 bases short and J 1 base short, with 13 bases between. This CDR3 is built from 15 residues. The germline V gene encodes CDR1 MDHEN and CDR2 SYDVKM. CDR3 in DNA: TGTGCCAGCAGTTTTTCGGCGGGCTCTTCCTACGAGCAGTACTTC. Translated, it gives CASSFSAGSSYEQYF.

V is TRBV6-1 and J is TRBJ2-7, with D perhaps TRBD1 (5 bases). CDR1 is MNHNS, CDR2 SASEGT, per germline. Trimming removed 7 bases at V and 3 bases at J, with 19 bases between. This CDR3 contains 15 residues. DNA for the CDR3: TGTGCCAGCAAGATCGTTATGGGCAGGGACTACGAGCAGTACTTC. It is translated as CASKIVMGRDYEQYF.

The V and J genes are TRBV6-1 and TRBJ2-5; D is unresolved. Trimming removed 1 base from V and 4 bases from J, with 4 bases in between. Germline assignment: CDR1 MNHNS and CDR2 SASEGT. This CDR3 has 12 amino acids. The CDR3 DNA is TGTGCCAGCAGTGAAGGGGGAGAGACCCAGTACTTC. Encoded protein: CASSEGGETQYF.

The DNA of the CDR3 is TGTGCCAGCAGTTTAATGGCAGGGTTGAACACTGAAGCTTTCTTT. Protein: CASSLMAGLNTEAFF. This rearrangement joins TRBV12-3 or TRBV12-4 to TRBJ1-1; TRBD1 is a possible D gene (5 bases). The CDR3 has 15 amino acids. Deletions cut 2 bases from V and 0 bases from J, with 10 bases between.

The table lists this clonotype with many counts. The genes are TRBV11-2 and TRBJ2-7, with a possible D match to TRBD1 (6 bases). Trimming pared 5 bases from V and 5 bases from J, leaving 22 bases between. The CDR3 sequence is 16 residues long. The germline CDR1 and CDR2 sequences are SGHAT and FQNNGV. CDR3 DNA sequence: TGTGCCAGCAGCGACAGGTCTAAGGGATTGGTTAACGAGCAGTACTTC. Encoded protein: CASSDRSKGLVNEQYF.

This clonotype showed up just a few times. V and J are TRBV6-1 and TRBJ1-1; 11 bases fit TRBD1. Trimming took 8 bases from V and 5 from J; bases not matched to a gene: 10. In germline, CDR1 is MNHNS, CDR2 SASEGT. The CDR3 consists of 15 residues. CDR3 residues: CASLWTGGIRTEAFF. In nucleotides, the CDR3 is TGTGCCAGCCTCTGGACAGGGGGCATTAGGACTGAAGCTTTCTTT.

J is TRBJ2-5 and V is TRBV27, with D perhaps TRBD2 (6 bases). The germline V and J ends were trimmed by 7 bases and 2 bases, with 11 bases remaining between them. Per germline, CDR1 MNHEY and CDR2 SMNVEV (reference sequence). The CDR3 is 13 residues long. CDR3 sequence: CASKEGRQETQYF. DNA for the CDR3: TGTGCCAGCAAAGAAGGGAGGCAAGAGACCCAGTACTTC.

The chain employs TRBV6-1 and TRBJ2-7, with 11 positions matching TRBD1. The CDR3 contains 16 residues. The germline V gene has CDR1 MNHNS and CDR2 SASEGT. V lost 3 bases and J lost 2; bases outside the gene matches: 6. The CDR3 coding sequence is TGTGCCAGCAGTGATGCCCGGGACAGGGGGGCCTACGAGCAGTACTTC. Encoded protein: CASSDARDRGAYEQYF.

The J gene is TRBJ2-5, the V gene TRBV28; 8 bases are shared with TRBD1. The junction had 8 bases not matched to a gene; V was cut back by 7 bases and J by 1 base. CDR3 length equals 15 residues. In germline, CDR1 is MDHEN, CDR2 SYDVKM. The CDR3 is CASTLGQAPQETQYF. In DNA form, the CDR3 reads TGTGCCAGCACCTTGGGACAGGCCCCCCAAGAGACCCAGTACTTC.

This rearrangement joins TRBV28 to TRBJ2-7; unclear D gene. Trimming left V 6 bases short and J 2 bases short, with 11 bases between. The CDR3 extends over 13 amino acids. The germline CDR1 and CDR2 sequences are MDHEN and SYDVKM. The CDR3 is CASSKSSTYEQYF. CDR3 sequence (DNA): TGTGCCAGCAGCAAGAGTTCGACCTACGAGCAGTACTTC.

This clonotype was observed many times. The chain has TRBV28 and TRBJ2-7; D may match TRBD1 or TRBD2 (6 bases each). V was cut by 7 bases and J by 6 bases, with 16 bases left in between. This CDR3 contains 13 residues. Looked up from germline, CDR1 is MDHEN and CDR2 is SYDVKM. The CDR3 loop is CASKKGGKLEQYF. The CDR3 DNA reads as TGTGCCAGCAAGAAAGGGGGGAAACTCGAGCAGTACTTC.

Many counts were recorded for this clonotype. The chain recombines TRBV12-3 or TRBV12-4 with TRBJ1-3, with D unresolved. V lost 6 bases and J lost 0, with 9 bases in between. The CDR3 consists of 14 residues. The CDR3 region has the DNA TGTGCCAGCAGCCCCGGTCTCTCTGGAAACACCATATATTTT. Its protein is CASSPGLSGNTIYF.

The rearrangement links TRBV30 to TRBJ1-6; possible D gene TRBD1, 5 bases. Germline values: CDR1 GTSNPN, CDR2 SVGIG (reference sequence). This CDR3 is 14 amino acids long. Between the trimmed V and J ends, which lost 4 bases and 10 bases, there was a span of 17 bases. CDR3 loop: CAWMGLGKVSPLHF. Here the CDR3 DNA reads TGTGCCTGGATGGGGCTGGGGAAGGTCTCACCCCTCCACTTT.

J is TRBJ2-7 and V is TRBV7-2; D might be TRBD2 (6 bases). The germline gives CDR1 SGHTA, CDR2 FQGNSA. V lost 5 bases, J lost 6 bases, and 14 bases lay in between. The CDR3 consists of 13 residues. CDR3 bases: TGTGCCAGCAGCGGACGCGACGGGAGCGAGCAGTACTTC. Amino acid sequence: CASSGRDGSEQYF. Supplemented by reference TRBV7-2 and TRBJ2-7, the full variable domain reads GAGVSQSPSNKVTEKGKDVELRCDPISGHTALYWYRQSLGQGLEFLIYFQGNSAPDKSGLPSDRFSAERTGGSVSTLTIQRTQQEDSAVYLCASSGRDGSEQYFGPGTRLTVT.

This clonotype was detected ten times or more. This chain uses TRBV6-1 with TRBJ2-2; no reliable D call. The CDR3 length is 17 residues. Looked up from germline, CDR1 is MNHNS and CDR2 is SASEGT. V was pared by 2 bases and J by 6 bases, with 19 bases between. This CDR3 reads CASSEYVGDNQPGELFF. CDR3 bases: TGTGCCAGCAGTGAATATGTTGGGGATAATCAGCCCGGGGAGCTGTTTTTT.

The chain combines TRBV28 with TRBJ2-2; a weak D match, TRBD2 (6 bases). This CDR3 has 14 residues. The V and J ends lost 8 bases and 8 bases respectively, with 18 bases between them. Germline CDR1 MDHEN, CDR2 SYDVKM. CDR3 amino acids: CASQREQRAGELFF. CDR3 DNA sequence: TGTGCCAGCCAACGGGAGCAAAGGGCGGGGGAGCTGTTTTTT.

The table lists this clonotype with many counts. The V call is TRBV4-3, the J call TRBJ2-7, with D unresolved. Germline CDR1 LGHNA, CDR2 YSLEER. V was trimmed by 0 bases and J by 2 bases, leaving 11 bases between them. The CDR3 has 15 residues. CDR3 residues: CASSQDRGRTYEQYF. For the CDR3, the DNA is TGCGCCAGCAGCCAAGATAGAGGTCGGACCTACGAGCAGTACTTC.

This chain uses TRBV12-3 or TRBV12-4 with TRBJ2-7; D not resolved. V was shortened by 3 bases and J by 9 bases, with 12 bases between the two germline ends. The CDR3 is 12 residues long. As DNA, the CDR3 is TGTGCCAGCAGTTTTGGCGTCGGCGGGCAGTACTTC. It translates to CASSFGVGGQYF.

Many counts were recorded for this clonotype. The J gene is TRBJ2-7, the V gene TRBV24-1; 7 bases map to TRBD2. With V trimmed by 4 bases and J by 5 bases, 13 bases remained unmatched. Germline CDR1 reads KGHDR; CDR2 reads SFDVKD. The CDR3 consists of 16 residues. The CDR3: CATSDFGGGSRHEQYF. The CDR3 DNA follows: TGTGCCACCAGTGACTTCGGGGGAGGGAGTCGCCACGAGCAGTACTTC.

Regarding this clonotype: Just one base apart from a much larger clone, this may be a read error. V usage is TRBV18 and J usage is TRBJ1-1; TRBD1 might be the D (6 bases). The ends were cut back, 10 bases at V and 0 bases at J, with 21 bases in the middle. This CDR3 is 16 amino acids long. The germline V gene has CDR1 KGHSH and CDR2 LQKENI. CDR3 protein: CANFDLGGPMNTEAFF. In nucleotides, the CDR3 is TGTGCCAACTTCGATTTAGGGGGACCAATGAACACTGAAGCTTTCTTT.

This clonotype was picked up many times. The chain has TRBV12-3 or TRBV12-4 and TRBJ2-2; D is ambiguous. The CDR3 runs 15 residues. V was shortened by 3 bases and J by 6 bases, with 14 bases between the two germline ends. This CDR3 reads CASSFGGLGPGELFF. The CDR3 coding sequence is TGTGCCAGCAGTTTCGGCGGTTTGGGCCCCGGGGAGCTGTTTTTT.

This clonotype was detected ten times or more. V usage is TRBV10-3 and J usage is TRBJ1-2; the match to TRBD1 covers 8 bases. V lost 2 bases to trimming and J lost 6 bases; unmatched junction nucleotides: 17. Germline-derived CDR1 and CDR2 are ENHRY and SYGVKD. The CDR3 totals 18 residues. CDR3 sequence reads: CAISEQGKGQGGRDGYTF. CDR3 coding DNA: TGTGCCATCAGTGAGCAGGGCAAAGGACAGGGCGGAAGGGATGGCTACACCTTC.

The chain employs TRBV5-6 and TRBJ1-1, with 7 bases that match TRBD1. The V segment lost 4 bases and the J segment 4 bases; nucleotides outside the gene matches: 7. The CDR3 loop spans 14 amino acids. Germline values: CDR1 SGHDT, CDR2 YYEEEE. CDR3 coding DNA: TGTGCCAGCAGCGGGTGGGCAGGGGGCACTGAAGCTTTCTTT. It codes for CASSGWAGGTEAFF.

This clonotype was counted many times. The chain joins TRBV7-2 to TRBJ2-7, with 7 bases that match TRBD2. With V trimmed by 0 bases and J by 7 bases, 3 bases remained unmatched. Germline CDR1 reads SGHTA; CDR2 reads FQGNSA. This CDR3 has 13 residues. The CDR3 protein is CASSLALAEEQYF. CDR3 DNA sequence: TGTGCCAGCAGCTTAGCTCTAGCGGAGGAGCAGTACTTC.

DNA of the CDR3: TGTGCCAGCGAGACAGGAGGCAGCACTGAAGCTTTCTTT. This gives the protein CASETGGSTEAFF. The V and J genes are TRBV28 and TRBJ1-1; tentatively, D is TRBD1 (6 bases). V was pared by 8 bases and J by 4 bases, with 14 bases between. CDR1 and CDR2 from the germline V gene are MDHEN and SYDVKM. The CDR3 is 13 residues long. Filled out from reference TRBV28 and TRBJ1-1, the complete variable domain reads DVKVTQSSRYLVKRTGEKVFLECVQDMDHENMFWYRQDPGLGLRLIYFSYDVKMKEKGDIPEGYSVSREKKERFSLILESASTNQTSMYLCASETGGSTEAFFGQGTRLTVV.

V is TRBV27 and J is TRBJ1-1; D call uncertain. Trimming stripped 3 bases from V and 3 bases from J, with 14 bases between. Germline assignment: CDR1 MNHEY and CDR2 SMNVEV (reference sequence). CDR3 length equals 15 residues. CDR3 sequence: CASSFAAGGDTEAFF. Here the CDR3 DNA reads TGTGCCAGCAGTTTCGCGGCAGGTGGGGACACTGAAGCTTTCTTT.

This clonotype was recorded at least ten times. At one end the junction does not follow the germline gene, possibly because of a read error. J is TRBJ1-1 and V is TRBV5-5, with D maybe TRBD1 (6 bases). The CDR3 length is 14 residues. CDR1 is SGHKS, CDR2 YYEKEE, per germline (reference sequence). CDR3 sequence: CATSQGTTNTEAFF. The CDR3 DNA reads TGTGCCACCAGCCAGGGGACTACGAACACTGAAGCTTTCTTT.